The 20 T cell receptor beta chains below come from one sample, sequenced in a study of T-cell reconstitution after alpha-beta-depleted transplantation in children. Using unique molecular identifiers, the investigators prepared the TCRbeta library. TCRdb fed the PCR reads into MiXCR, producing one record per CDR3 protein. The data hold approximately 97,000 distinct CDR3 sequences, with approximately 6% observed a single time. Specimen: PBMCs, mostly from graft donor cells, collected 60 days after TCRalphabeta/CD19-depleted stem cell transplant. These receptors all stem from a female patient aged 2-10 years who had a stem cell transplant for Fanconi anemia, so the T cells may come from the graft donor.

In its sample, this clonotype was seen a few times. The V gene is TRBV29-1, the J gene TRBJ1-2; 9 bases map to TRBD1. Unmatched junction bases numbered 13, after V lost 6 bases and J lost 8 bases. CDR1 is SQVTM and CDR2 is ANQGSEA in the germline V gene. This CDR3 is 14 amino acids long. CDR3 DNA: TGCAGCGTCCAAAAACAGGGGGCCTACTCCGGCTACACCTTC. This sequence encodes CSVQKQGAYSGYTF.

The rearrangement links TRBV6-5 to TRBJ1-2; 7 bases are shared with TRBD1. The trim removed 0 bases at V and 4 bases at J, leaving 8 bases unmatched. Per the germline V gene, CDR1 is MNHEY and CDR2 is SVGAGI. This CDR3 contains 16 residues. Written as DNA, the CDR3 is TGTGCCAGCAGTTACTCGAGGTTCGACAGGGTCTATGGCTACACCTTC. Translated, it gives CASSYSRFDRVYGYTF.

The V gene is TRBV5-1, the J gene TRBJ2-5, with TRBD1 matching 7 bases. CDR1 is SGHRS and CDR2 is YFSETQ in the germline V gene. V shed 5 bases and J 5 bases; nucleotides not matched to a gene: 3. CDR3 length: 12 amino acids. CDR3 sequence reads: CASRQGWETQYF. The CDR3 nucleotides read TGCGCCAGCAGACAGGGGTGGGAGACCCAGTACTTC.

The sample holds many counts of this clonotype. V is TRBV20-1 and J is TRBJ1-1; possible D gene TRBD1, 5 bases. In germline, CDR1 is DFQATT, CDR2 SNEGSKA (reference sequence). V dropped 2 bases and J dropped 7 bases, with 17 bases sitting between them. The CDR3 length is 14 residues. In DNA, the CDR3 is TGCAGTGCTAGAAAGGCCGGGGGGTACCTTGAAGCTTTCTTT. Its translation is CSARKAGGYLEAFF.

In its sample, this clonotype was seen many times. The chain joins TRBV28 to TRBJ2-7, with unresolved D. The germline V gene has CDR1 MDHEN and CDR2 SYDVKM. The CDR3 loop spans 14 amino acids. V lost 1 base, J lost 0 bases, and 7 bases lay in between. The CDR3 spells CASSLYRSSYEQYF. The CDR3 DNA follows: TGTGCCAGCAGTTTATACCGGTCCTCCTACGAGCAGTACTTC.

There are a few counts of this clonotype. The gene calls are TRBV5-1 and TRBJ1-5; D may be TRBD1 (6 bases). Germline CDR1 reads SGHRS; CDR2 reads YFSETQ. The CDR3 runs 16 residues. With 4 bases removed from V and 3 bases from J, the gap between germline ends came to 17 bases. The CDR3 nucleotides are TGCGCCAGCAGCCCTTCTGGGGGCCGTCTCAATCAGCCCCAGCATTTT. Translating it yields CASSPSGGRLNQPQHF. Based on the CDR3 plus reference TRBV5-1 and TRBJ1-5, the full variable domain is KAGVTQTPRYLIKTRGQQVTLSCSPISGHRSVSWYQQTPGQGLQFLFEYFSETQRNKGNFPGRFSGRQFSNSRSEMNVSTLELGDSALYLCASSPSGGRLNQPQHFGDGTRLSIL.

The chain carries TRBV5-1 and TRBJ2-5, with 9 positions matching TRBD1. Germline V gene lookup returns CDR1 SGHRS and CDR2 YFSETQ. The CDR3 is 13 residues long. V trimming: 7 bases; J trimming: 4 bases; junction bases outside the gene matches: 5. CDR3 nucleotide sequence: TGCGCCAGCTACAGGGGGCGCGGAGAGACCCAGTACTTC. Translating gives CASYRGRGETQYF.

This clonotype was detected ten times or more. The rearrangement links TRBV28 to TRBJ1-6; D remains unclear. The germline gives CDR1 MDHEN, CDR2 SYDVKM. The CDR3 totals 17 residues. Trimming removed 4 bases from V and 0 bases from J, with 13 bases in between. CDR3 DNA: TGTGCCAGCAGTTCTCTTCAAGTGAGCTCCTATAATTCACCCCTCCACTTT. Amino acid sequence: CASSSLQVSSYNSPLHF.

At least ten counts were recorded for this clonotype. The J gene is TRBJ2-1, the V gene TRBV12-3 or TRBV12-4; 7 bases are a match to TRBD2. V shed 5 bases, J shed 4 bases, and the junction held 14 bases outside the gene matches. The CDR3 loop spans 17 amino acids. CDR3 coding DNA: TGTGCCAGCAGTGGCTCTAGCGGCCGAGGAGTTTACAATGAGCAGTTCTTC. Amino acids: CASSGSSGRGVYNEQFF.

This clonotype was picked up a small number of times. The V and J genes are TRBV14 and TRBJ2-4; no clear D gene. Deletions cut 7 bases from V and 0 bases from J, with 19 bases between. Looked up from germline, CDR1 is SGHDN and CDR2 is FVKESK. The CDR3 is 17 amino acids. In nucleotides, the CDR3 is TGTGCCAGCATGCCGATCGGGCCGATACTAGCCAAAAACATTCAGTACTTC. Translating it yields CASMPIGPILAKNIQYF. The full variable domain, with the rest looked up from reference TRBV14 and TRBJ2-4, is EAGVTQFPSHSVIEKGQTVTLRCDPISGHDNLYWYRRVMGKEIKFLLHFVKESKQDESGMPNNRFLAERTGGTYSTLKVQPAELEDSGVYFCASMPIGPILAKNIQYFGAGTRLSVL.

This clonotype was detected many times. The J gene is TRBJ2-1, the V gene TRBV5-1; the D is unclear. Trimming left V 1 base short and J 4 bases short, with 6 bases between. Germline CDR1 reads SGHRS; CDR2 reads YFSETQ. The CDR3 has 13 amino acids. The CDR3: CASSLFRYNEQFF. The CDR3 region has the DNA TGCGCCAGCAGCTTGTTTCGGTACAATGAGCAGTTCTTC. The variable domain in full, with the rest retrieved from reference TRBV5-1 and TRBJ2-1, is KAGVTQTPRYLIKTRGQQVTLSCSPISGHRSVSWYQQTPGQGLQFLFEYFSETQRNKGNFPGRFSGRQFSNSRSEMNVSTLELGDSALYLCASSLFRYNEQFFGPGTRLTVL.

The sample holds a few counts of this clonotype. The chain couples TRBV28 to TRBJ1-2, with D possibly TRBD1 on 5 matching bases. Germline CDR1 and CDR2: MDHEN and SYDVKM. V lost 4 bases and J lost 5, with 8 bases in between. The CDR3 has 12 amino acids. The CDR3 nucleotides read TGTGCCAGCAGTTCGACAGCTTATGGCTACACCTTC. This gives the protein CASSSTAYGYTF.

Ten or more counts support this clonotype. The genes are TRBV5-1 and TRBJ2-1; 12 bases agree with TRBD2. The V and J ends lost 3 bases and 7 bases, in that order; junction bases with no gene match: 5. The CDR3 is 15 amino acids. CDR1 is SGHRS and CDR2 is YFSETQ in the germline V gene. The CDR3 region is CASSSLAGGRNEQFF. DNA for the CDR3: TGCGCCAGCAGCTCACTAGCGGGAGGTAGAAATGAGCAGTTCTTC.

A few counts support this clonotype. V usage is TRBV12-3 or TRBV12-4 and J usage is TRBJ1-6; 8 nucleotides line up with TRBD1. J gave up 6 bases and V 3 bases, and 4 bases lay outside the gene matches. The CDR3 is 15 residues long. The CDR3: CASSFEDRANSPLHF. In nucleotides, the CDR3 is TGTGCCAGCAGTTTCGAGGACAGGGCTAATTCACCCCTCCACTTT.

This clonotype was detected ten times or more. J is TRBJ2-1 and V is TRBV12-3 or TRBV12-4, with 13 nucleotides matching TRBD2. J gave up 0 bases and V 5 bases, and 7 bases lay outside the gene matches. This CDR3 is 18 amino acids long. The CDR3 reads CASSKGLAGYSSYNEQFF. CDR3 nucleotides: TGTGCCAGCAGTAAGGGACTAGCGGGATACAGCTCCTACAATGAGCAGTTCTTC.

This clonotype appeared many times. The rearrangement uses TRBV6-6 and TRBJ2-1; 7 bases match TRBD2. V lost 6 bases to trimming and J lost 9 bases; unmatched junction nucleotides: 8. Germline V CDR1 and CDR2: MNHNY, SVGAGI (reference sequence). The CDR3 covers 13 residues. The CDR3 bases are TGTGCCAGCAGCGCCCCGAGGGAGGGTGAGCAGTTCTTC. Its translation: CASSAPREGEQFF.

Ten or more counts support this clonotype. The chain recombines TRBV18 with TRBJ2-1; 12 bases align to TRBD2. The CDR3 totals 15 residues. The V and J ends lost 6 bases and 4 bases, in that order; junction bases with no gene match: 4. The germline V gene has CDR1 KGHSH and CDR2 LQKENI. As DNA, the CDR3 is TGTGCCAGCTCCCATACTAGCGGGAGGTACAATGAGCAGTTCTTC. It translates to CASSHTSGRYNEQFF.

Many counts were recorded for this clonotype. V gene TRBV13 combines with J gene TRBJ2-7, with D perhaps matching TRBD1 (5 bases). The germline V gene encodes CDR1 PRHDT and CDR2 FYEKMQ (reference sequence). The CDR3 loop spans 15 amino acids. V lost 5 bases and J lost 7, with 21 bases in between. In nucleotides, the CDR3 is TGTGCCAGCAGCCCCATATCAGGGAATTCCGGGGAGCAGTACTTC. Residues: CASSPISGNSGEQYF.

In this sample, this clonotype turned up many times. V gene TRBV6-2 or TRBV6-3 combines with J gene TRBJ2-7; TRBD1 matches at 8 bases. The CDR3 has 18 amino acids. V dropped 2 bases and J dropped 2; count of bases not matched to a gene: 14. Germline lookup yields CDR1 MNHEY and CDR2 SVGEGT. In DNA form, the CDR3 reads TGTGCCAGCAGTTACCCCGATCAGCCCAAGGACAGGGCCTACGAGCAGTACTTC. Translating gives CASSYPDQPKDRAYEQYF.

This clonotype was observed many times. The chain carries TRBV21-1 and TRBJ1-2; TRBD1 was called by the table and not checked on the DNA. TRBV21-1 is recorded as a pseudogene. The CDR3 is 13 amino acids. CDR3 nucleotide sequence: TGTGCCAGCAGCAAAGACAGGGGCTATGGCTACACCTTC. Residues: CASSKDRGYGYTF.